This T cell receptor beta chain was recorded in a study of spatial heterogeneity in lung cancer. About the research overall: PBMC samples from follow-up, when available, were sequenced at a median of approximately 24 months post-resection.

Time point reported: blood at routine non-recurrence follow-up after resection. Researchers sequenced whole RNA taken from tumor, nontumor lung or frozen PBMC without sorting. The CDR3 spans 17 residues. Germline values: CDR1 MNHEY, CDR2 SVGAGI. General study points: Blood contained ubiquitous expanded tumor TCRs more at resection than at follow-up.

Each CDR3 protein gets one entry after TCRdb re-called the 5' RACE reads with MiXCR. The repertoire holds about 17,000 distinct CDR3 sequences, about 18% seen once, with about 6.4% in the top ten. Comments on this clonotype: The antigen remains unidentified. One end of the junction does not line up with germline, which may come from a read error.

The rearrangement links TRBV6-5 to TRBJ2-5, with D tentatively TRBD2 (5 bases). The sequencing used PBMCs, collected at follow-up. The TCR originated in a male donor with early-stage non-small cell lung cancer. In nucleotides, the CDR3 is TGTGCCAGCAGTTACTCCCGGGATTGGAGGAGGCAAGGGACCCAGTACTTC. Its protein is CASSYSRDWRRQGTQYF.